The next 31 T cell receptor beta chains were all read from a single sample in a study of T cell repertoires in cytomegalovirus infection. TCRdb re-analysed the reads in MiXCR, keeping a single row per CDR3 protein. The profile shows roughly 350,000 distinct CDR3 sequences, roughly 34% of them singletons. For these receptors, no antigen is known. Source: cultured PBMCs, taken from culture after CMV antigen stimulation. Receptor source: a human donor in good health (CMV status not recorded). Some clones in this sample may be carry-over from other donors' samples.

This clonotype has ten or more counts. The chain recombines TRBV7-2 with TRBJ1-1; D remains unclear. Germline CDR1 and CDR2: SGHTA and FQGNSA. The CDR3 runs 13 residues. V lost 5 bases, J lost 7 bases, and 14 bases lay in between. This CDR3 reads CASSQWAEDEAFF. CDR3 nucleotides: TGTGCCAGCAGCCAATGGGCAGAGGATGAAGCTTTCTTT.

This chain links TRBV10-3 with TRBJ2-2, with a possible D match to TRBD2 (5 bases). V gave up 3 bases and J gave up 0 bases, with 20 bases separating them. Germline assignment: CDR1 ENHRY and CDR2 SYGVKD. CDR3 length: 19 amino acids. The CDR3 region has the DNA TGTGCCATCAGTGACGTGCCGGTCAGCGGAAGCGCGAACACCGGGGAGCTGTTTTTT. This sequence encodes CAISDVPVSGSANTGELFF.

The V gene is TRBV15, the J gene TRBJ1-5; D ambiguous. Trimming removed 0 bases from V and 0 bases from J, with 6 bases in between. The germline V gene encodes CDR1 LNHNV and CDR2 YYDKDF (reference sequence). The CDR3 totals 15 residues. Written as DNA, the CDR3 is TGTGCCACCAGCAGAGATTATAGTAGCAATCAGCCCCAGCATTTT. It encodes CATSRDYSSNQPQHF.

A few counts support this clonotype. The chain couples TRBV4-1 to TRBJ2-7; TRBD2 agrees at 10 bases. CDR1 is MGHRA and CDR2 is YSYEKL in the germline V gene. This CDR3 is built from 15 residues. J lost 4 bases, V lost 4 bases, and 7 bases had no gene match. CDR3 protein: CASSPKREGRYEQYF. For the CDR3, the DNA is TGCGCCAGCAGCCCGAAGCGGGAGGGCCGGTACGAGCAGTACTTC.

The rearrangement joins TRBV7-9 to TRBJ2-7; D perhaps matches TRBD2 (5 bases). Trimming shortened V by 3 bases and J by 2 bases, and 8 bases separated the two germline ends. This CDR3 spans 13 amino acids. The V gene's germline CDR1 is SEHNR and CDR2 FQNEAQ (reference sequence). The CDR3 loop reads CASSLAEAYEQYF. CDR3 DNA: TGTGCCAGCAGCTTGGCGGAGGCCTACGAGCAGTACTTC.

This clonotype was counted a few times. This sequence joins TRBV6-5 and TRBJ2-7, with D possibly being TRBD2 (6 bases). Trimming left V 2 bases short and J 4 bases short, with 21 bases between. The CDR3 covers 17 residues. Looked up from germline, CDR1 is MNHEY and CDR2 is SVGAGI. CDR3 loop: CASSYTGLRGGKYEQYF. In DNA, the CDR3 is TGTGCCAGCAGTTACACCGGCCTACGGGGAGGAAAATACGAGCAGTACTTC.

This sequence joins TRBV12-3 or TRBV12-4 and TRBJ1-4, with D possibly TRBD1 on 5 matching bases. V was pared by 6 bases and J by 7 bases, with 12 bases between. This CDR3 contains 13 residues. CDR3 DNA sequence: TGTGCCAGCAGGACAGAAGTAGGTGAAAAACTGTTTTTT. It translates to CASRTEVGEKLFF.

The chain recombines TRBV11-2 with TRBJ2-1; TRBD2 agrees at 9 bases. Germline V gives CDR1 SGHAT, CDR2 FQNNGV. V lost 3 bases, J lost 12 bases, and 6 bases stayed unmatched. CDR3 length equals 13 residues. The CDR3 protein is CASSFPGLAPQFF. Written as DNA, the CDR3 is TGTGCCAGCAGCTTTCCGGGACTAGCCCCGCAGTTCTTC.

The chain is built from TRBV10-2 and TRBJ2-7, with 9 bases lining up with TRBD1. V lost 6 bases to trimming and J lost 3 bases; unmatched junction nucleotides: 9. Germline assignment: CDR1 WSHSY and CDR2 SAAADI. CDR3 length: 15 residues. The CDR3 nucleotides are TGCGCCAGCAGACCGGGACAGGGAGGGAACTACGAGCAGTACGTC. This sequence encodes CASRPGQGGNYEQYV.

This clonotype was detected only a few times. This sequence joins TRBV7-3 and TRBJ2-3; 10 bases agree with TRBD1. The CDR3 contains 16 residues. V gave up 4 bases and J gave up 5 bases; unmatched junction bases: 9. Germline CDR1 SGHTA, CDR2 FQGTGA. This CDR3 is CASSSKTGGNVDTQYF. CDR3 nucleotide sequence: TGTGCCAGCAGCTCCAAGACAGGGGGCAACGTAGATACGCAGTATTTT.

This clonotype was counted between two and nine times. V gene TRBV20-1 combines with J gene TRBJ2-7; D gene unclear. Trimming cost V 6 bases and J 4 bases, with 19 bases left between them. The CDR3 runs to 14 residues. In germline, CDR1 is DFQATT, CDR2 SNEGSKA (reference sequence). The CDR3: CSAPLGSLLYEQYF. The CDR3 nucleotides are TGCAGTGCCCCCCTGGGCAGTTTATTGTACGAGCAGTACTTC.

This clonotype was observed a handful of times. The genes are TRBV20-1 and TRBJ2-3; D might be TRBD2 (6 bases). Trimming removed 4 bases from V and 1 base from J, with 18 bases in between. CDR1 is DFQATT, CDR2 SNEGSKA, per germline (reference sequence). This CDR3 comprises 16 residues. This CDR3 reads CSATHTTAGRTDTQYF. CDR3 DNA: TGCAGTGCTACCCACACCACAGCGGGCCGCACAGATACGCAGTATTTT.

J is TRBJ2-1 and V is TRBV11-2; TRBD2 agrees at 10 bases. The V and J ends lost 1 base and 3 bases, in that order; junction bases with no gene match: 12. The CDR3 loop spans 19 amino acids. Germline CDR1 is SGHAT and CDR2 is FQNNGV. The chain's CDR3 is CASSLASLLAGEVYNEQFF. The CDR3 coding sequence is TGTGCCAGCAGCTTAGCGTCCCTCCTAGCGGGAGAGGTCTACAATGAGCAGTTCTTC.

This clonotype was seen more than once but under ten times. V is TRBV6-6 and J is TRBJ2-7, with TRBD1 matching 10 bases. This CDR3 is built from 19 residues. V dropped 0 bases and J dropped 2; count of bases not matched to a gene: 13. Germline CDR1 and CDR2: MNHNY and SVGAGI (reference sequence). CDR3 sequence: CASSYSKSPDRGRPYEQYF. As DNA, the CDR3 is TGTGCCAGCAGTTACTCGAAGTCCCCGGACAGGGGGAGACCCTACGAGCAGTACTTC.

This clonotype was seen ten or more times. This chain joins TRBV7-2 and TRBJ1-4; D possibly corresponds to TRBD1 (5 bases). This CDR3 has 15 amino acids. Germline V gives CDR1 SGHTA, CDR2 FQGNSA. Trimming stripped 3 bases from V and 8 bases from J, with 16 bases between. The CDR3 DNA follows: TGTGCCAGCAGCTTGACAGCGACAAACCAGGAAAAACTGTTTTTT. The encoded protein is CASSLTATNQEKLFF.

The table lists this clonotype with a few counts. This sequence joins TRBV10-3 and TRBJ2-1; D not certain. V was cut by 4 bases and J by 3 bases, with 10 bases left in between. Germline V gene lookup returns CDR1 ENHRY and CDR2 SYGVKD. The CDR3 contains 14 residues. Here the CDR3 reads CAISASTDYNEQFF. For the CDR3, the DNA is TGTGCCATCAGTGCGAGCACTGACTACAATGAGCAGTTCTTC.

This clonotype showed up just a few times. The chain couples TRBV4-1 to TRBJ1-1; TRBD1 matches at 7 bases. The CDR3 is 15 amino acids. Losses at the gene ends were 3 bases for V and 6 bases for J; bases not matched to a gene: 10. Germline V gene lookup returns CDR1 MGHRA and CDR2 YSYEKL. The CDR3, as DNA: TGCGCCAGCAGCCACCACACAGGGGAGTCCCCTGAAGCTTTCTTT. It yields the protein CASSHHTGESPEAFF.

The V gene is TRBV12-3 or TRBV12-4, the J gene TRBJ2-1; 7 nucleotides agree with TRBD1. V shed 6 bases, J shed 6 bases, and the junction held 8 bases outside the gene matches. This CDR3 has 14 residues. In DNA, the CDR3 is TGTGCCAGCAGACACAGGGGACCCAGCAATGAGCAGTTCTTC. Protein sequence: CASRHRGPSNEQFF.

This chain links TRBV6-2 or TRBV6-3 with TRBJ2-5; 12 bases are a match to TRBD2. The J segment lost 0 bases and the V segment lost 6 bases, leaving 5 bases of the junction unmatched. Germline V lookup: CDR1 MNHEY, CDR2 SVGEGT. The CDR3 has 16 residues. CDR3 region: CASSSTSGRYQETQYF. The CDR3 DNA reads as TGTGCCAGCAGCTCTACTAGCGGGAGGTACCAAGAGACCCAGTACTTC.

The CDR3 DNA follows: TGTGCCTGGAGTACAGCCAGCCCCTATGGCTACACCTTC. Translating it yields CAWSTASPYGYTF. J is TRBJ1-2 and V is TRBV30, with no clear D. CDR1 is GTSNPN, CDR2 SVGIG, per germline (reference sequence). The CDR3 spans 13 residues. Trimming shortened V by 2 bases and J by 4 bases, and 11 bases separated the two germline ends.

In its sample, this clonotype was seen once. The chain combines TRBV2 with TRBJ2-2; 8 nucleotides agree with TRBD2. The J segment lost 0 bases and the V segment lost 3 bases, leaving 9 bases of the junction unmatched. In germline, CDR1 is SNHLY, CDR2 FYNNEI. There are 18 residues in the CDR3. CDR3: CASSEELPGLANTGELFF. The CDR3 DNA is TGTGCCAGCAGTGAGGAACTACCGGGACTAGCGAACACCGGGGAGCTGTTTTTT.

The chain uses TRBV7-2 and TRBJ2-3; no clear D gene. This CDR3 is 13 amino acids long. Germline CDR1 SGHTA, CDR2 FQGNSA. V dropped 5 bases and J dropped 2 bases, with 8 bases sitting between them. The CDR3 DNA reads TGTGCCAGCAGCCCCCGGTTCACAGATACGCAGTATTTT. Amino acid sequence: CASSPRFTDTQYF.

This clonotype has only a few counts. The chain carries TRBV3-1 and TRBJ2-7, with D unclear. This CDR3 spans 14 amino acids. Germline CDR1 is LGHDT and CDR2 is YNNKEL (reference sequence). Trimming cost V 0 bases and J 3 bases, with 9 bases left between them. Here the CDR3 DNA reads TGTGCCAGCAGCCAAGATGGGGAAGGCTACGAGCAGTACTTC. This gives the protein CASSQDGEGYEQYF.

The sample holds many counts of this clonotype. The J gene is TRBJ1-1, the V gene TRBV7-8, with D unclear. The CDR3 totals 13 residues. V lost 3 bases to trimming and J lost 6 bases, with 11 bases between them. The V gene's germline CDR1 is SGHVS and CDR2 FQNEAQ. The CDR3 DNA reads TGTGCCAGCAGCTTGTATACAAACTCTGAAGCTTTCTTT. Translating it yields CASSLYTNSEAFF.

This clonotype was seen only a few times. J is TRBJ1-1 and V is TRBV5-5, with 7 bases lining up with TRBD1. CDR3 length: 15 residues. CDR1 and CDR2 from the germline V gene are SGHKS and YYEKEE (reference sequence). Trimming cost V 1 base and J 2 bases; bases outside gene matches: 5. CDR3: CASSLFPGGNTEAFF. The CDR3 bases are TGTGCCAGCAGCTTGTTCCCAGGGGGAAACACTGAAGCTTTCTTT.

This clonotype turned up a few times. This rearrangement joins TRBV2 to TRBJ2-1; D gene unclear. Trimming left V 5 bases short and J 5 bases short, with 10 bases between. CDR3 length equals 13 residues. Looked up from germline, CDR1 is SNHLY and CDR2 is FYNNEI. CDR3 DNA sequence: TGTGCCAGCAGTTATGGGCCCGACAATGAGCAGTTCTTC. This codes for CASSYGPDNEQFF.

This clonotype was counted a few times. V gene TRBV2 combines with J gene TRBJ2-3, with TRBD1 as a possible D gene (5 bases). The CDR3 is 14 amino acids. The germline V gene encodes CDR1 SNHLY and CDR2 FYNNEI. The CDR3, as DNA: TGTGCAGCGAAGGGGTTCGAAGGAACAGATACGCAGTATTTT. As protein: CAAKGFEGTDTQYF.

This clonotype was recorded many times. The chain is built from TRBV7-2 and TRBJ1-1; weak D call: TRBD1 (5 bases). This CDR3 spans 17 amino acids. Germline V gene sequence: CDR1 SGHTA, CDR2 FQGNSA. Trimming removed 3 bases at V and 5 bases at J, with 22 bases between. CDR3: CASSFFPARALRTEAFF. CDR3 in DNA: TGTGCCAGCAGCTTCTTCCCGGCCAGGGCCTTGAGGACTGAAGCTTTCTTT. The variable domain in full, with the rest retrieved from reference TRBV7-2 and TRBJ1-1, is GAGVSQSPSNKVTEKGKDVELRCDPISGHTALYWYRQSLGQGLEFLIYFQGNSAPDKSGLPSDRFSAERTGGSVSTLTIQRTQQEDSAVYLCASSFFPARALRTEAFFGQGTRLTVV.

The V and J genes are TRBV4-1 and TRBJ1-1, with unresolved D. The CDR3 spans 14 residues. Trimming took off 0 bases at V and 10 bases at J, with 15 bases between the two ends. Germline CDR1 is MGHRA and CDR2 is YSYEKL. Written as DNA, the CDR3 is TGCGCCAGCAGCCAAGATCTGGAGAGGCTTGGAGCTTTCTTT. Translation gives CASSQDLERLGAFF.

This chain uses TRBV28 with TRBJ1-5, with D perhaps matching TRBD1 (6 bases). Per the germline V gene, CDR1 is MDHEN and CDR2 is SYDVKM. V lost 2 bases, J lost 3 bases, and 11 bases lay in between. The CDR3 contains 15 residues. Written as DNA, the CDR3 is TGTGCCAGCAGTTTAAGACAGGTCCACAATCAGCCCCAGCATTTT. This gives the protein CASSLRQVHNQPQHF.

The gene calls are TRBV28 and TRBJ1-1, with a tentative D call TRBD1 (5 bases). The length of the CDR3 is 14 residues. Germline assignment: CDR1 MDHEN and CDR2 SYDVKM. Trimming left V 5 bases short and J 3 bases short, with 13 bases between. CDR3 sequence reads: CASSLGGTHTEAFF. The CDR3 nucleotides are TGTGCCAGCAGTCTTGGGGGAACGCACACTGAAGCTTTCTTT.